The 28 T cell receptor beta chains below all came from one sample that was sequenced in a study of radiotherapy plus CTLA-4 blockade in lung cancer. Profiled with immunoSEQ multiplex PCR; TCRdb holds only in-frame clones, not every one. Here the sample spans about 45,000 clones, less than 85% being singletons. The sequencing here drew on peripheral blood, taken from a patient treated with radiotherapy plus ipilimumab. These receptors were collected from a human donor with non-small cell lung cancer who had stable disease on radiotherapy plus ipilimumab.

The CDR3 sequence is CASSATVKDEKLFF. The CDR3 nucleotides read TGTGCCAGCAGCGCGACAGTTAAGGATGAAAAACTGTTTTTT. The chain carries TRBV7-6 and TRBJ1-4, with D perhaps matching TRBD1 (5 bases). V gave up 5 bases and J gave up 6 bases, with 13 bases separating them. Germline values: CDR1 SGHVS, CDR2 FNYEAQ. This CDR3 contains 14 residues.

The V gene is TRBV5-1, the J gene TRBJ1-3; D is perhaps TRBD1 (5 bases). V was clipped by 4 bases and J by 3 bases, with 20 bases between them. CDR1 is SGHRS and CDR2 is YFSETQ in the germline V gene. The CDR3 runs to 17 residues. The CDR3 reads CASSGGSTSGFGNTIYF. As DNA, the CDR3 is TGCGCCAGCAGCGGGGGGTCTACATCGGGTTTTGGAAACACCATATATTTT.

The genes are TRBV7-9 and TRBJ2-1; a possible D gene is TRBD2 (5 bases). Trimming stripped 1 base from V and 10 bases from J, with 11 bases between. CDR1 is SEHNR and CDR2 is FQNEAQ in the germline V gene (reference sequence). The CDR3 sequence is 13 residues long. The CDR3 DNA reads as TGTGCCAGCAGCTTAGTAGAGGGCTGGGAGCAGTTCTTC. Its translation: CASSLVEGWEQFF. Using reference TRBV7-9 and TRBJ2-1 for the parts outside the CDR3, the full variable domain is DTGVSQNPRHKITKRGQNVTFRCDPISEHNRLYWYRQTLGQGPEFLTYFQNEAQLEKSRLLSDRFSAERPKGSFSTLEIQRTEQGDSAMYLCASSLVEGWEQFFGPGTRLTVL.

The V and J genes are TRBV19 and TRBJ2-5; TRBD2 aligns across 9 bases. Germline V gene data show CDR1 as LNHDA and CDR2 as SQIVND (reference sequence). V lost 5 bases and J lost 3; bases outside the gene matches: 4. There are 14 residues in the CDR3. The CDR3 is CASSPWTSEETQYF. The CDR3 DNA follows: TGTGCCAGTAGTCCGTGGACTAGCGAAGAGACCCAGTACTTC.

V gene TRBV5-1 combines with J gene TRBJ1-3; the D is unclear. With 0 bases removed from V and 0 bases from J, the gap between germline ends came to 13 bases. This CDR3 spans 17 amino acids. Germline CDR1 and CDR2: SGHRS and YFSETQ. CDR3 sequence reads: CASSLAKYGGSGNTIYF. CDR3 bases: TGCGCCAGCAGCTTGGCAAAATATGGAGGCTCTGGAAACACCATATATTTT.

The chain carries TRBV18 and TRBJ2-6; D is unresolved. The CDR3 totals 16 residues. From germline, CDR1 is KGHSH and CDR2 LQKENI. Between the trimmed V and J ends, which lost 6 bases and 4 bases, there was a span of 16 bases. CDR3 bases: TGTGCCAGCTCTCCGTTTACGGATCCGGGGGCCAACGTCCTGACTTTC. Amino acids: CASSPFTDPGANVLTF.

This clone was detected only once. J is TRBJ1-2 and V is TRBV28, with 7 bases fitting TRBD1. V shed 4 bases and J 4 bases; nucleotides not matched to a gene: 9. The germline CDR1 and CDR2 sequences are MDHEN and SYDVKM. CDR3 length: 15 residues. In DNA, the CDR3 is TGTGCCAGCAGTTCATATCCGGACAGGCCCTATGGCTACACCTTC. Its protein product is CASSSYPDRPYGYTF.

This clone was picked up a small number of times. The rearrangement joins TRBV19 to TRBJ1-4, with TRBD1 matching 9 bases. CDR1 and CDR2 from the germline V gene are LNHDA and SQIVND (reference sequence). The CDR3 sequence is 14 residues long. The ends lost 6 bases at V and 11 bases at J; junction bases unmatched: 10. This chain's CDR3 is CASSPGTGSTKLFF. The CDR3 DNA follows: TGTGCCAGTAGCCCTGGGACAGGGTCCACGAAACTGTTTTTT.

The gene calls are TRBV19 and TRBJ2-5; weak D call: TRBD1 (5 bases). The CDR3 is made up of 16 amino acids. Germline V gene sequence: CDR1 LNHDA, CDR2 SQIVND (reference sequence). V was pared by 3 bases and J by 2 bases, with 16 bases between. The CDR3 loop is CASSMKGPIGQETQYF. The CDR3, as DNA: TGTGCCAGTAGTATGAAGGGGCCTATCGGACAAGAGACCCAGTACTTC.

This clone was seen a single time. The chain joins TRBV9 to TRBJ1-5, with 9 bases that match TRBD1. The CDR3 runs to 17 residues. V lost 3 bases and J lost 0; bases outside the gene matches: 7. CDR1 is SGDLS and CDR2 is YYNGEE in the germline V gene. The CDR3 DNA reads TGTGCCAGCAGCGAGGGACAGGGACTCAATAGCAATCAGCCCCAGCATTTT. Its translation: CASSEGQGLNSNQPQHF.

The CDR3 protein is CASSPSSGTIGYGYTF. In nucleotides, the CDR3 is TGTGCCAGCAGCCCGAGTTCCGGGACAATCGGCTATGGCTACACCTTC. The chain couples TRBV7-8 to TRBJ1-2; TRBD1 might be the D (6 bases). V lost 5 bases, J lost 4 bases, and 20 bases lay in between. There are 16 residues in the CDR3. From germline, CDR1 is SGHVS and CDR2 FQNEAQ.

With respect to this clone: As the CDR3 is not closed by the conserved phenylalanine or tryptophan, this likely results from a read error. The V and J genes are TRBV5-4 and TRBJ1-2, with 7 bases fitting TRBD1. V gave up 4 bases and J gave up 4 bases; unmatched junction bases: 7. The CDR3 extends over 14 amino acids. In germline, CDR1 is SGHNT, CDR2 YYREEE (reference sequence). The CDR3 DNA sequence: TGTGCCAGCAGCCTAGGACAGGCTAGCTATGGCTACACCCTC. Translated: CASSLGQASYGYTL.

This clone showed up just a few times. This sample also contains other DNA sequences that code for the same CDR3. The V and J genes are TRBV6-6 and TRBJ1-1; D is undetermined. V lost 0 bases to trimming and J lost 4 bases, with 3 bases between them. Germline V lookup: CDR1 MNHNY, CDR2 SVGAGI (reference sequence). CDR3 size: 12 residues. The CDR3 spells CASSYSSTEAFF. CDR3 DNA sequence: TGTGCCAGCAGTTACTCGAGCACTGAAGCTTTCTTT.

The chain carries TRBV5-6 and TRBJ1-1; 9 bases fit TRBD1. CDR3 size: 15 residues. V was pared by 0 bases and J by 3 bases, with 3 bases of the junction left unmatched. Germline lookup yields CDR1 SGHDT and CDR2 YYEEEE. The CDR3 nucleotides are TGTGCCAGCAGCTTGGGGACAGGGGTTGACACTGAAGCTTTCTTT. Translated: CASSLGTGVDTEAFF.

Worth noting for this clone: Distinct nucleotide sequences in the sample also encode this CDR3. V gene TRBV9 combines with J gene TRBJ1-1; a possible D gene is TRBD1 (6 bases). V shed 0 bases and J shed 1 base, with 7 bases lying between them. The CDR3 consists of 14 residues. Germline V gene data show CDR1 as SGDLS and CDR2 as YYNGEE. The CDR3, as DNA: TGTGCCAGCAGCGTAGTAGGGGGGAACACTGAAGCTTTCTTT. This codes for CASSVVGGNTEAFF.

This rearrangement joins TRBV5-8 to TRBJ1-1; no clear D. Looked up from germline, CDR1 is SGHTS and CDR2 is YDEGEE. V lost 8 bases, J lost 8 bases, and 10 bases lay in between. The CDR3 spans 10 residues. CDR3 in amino acids: CASSGIEAFF. For the CDR3, the DNA is TGTGCCAGTTCCGGGATAGAAGCTTTCTTT. The variable domain in full, with the rest retrieved from reference TRBV5-8 and TRBJ1-1, is EAGVTQSPTHLIKTRGQQATLRCSPISGHTSVYWYQQALGLGLQFLLWYDEGEERNRGNFPPRFSGRQFPNYSSELNVNALELEDSALYLCASSGIEAFFGQGTRLTVV.

The gene calls are TRBV6-1 and TRBJ1-4, with D possibly being TRBD1 (5 bases). From germline, CDR1 is MNHNS and CDR2 SASEGT. The V gene lost 6 bases and the J gene lost 7 bases, with 15 bases spanning the gap. CDR3 size: 14 residues. The CDR3 nucleotides are TGTGCCAGCAGGAAGGGAGACAGTATTGAAAAACTGTTTTTT. It is translated as CASRKGDSIEKLFF.

V usage is TRBV6-5 and J usage is TRBJ2-5, with D perhaps assigned TRBD1 or TRBD2 (5 bases each). This CDR3 region has 13 residues. The V end was cut by 7 bases, the J end by 5 bases, with 14 bases between. The V gene's germline CDR1 is MNHEY and CDR2 SVGAGI. This CDR3 reads CASTPRGTETQYF. The CDR3 DNA sequence: TGTGCCAGCACCCCGCGAGGGACGGAGACCCAGTACTTC.

The chain is built from TRBV11-2 and TRBJ2-7; D possibly corresponds to TRBD1 (6 bases). V shed 8 bases and J shed 1 base, with 15 bases lying between them. CDR1 and CDR2 from the germline V gene are SGHAT and FQNNGV. CDR3 length equals 14 residues. The CDR3 reads CASCPPQGSYEQYF. CDR3 nucleotide sequence: TGTGCCAGCTGCCCCCCCCAGGGGTCCTACGAGCAGTACTTC. The whole variable domain, filled in from reference TRBV11-2 and TRBJ2-7, reads EAGVAQSPRYKIIEKRQSVAFWCNPISGHATLYWYQQILGQGPKLLIQFQNNGVVDDSQLPKDRFSAERLKGVDSTLKIQPAKLEDSAVYLCASCPPQGSYEQYFGPGTRLTVT.

The V gene is TRBV9, the J gene TRBJ2-3; the match to TRBD2 covers 8 bases. V was clipped by 0 bases and J by 5 bases; unmatched bases: 5. This CDR3 is built from 15 residues. CDR1 is SGDLS and CDR2 is YYNGEE in the germline V gene. CDR3 region: CASSVEGGGLDTQYF. In DNA form, the CDR3 reads TGTGCCAGCAGCGTAGAAGGCGGGGGGTTAGATACGCAGTATTTT.

This chain links TRBV19 with TRBJ1-1; D is undetermined. From germline, CDR1 is LNHDA and CDR2 SQIVND (reference sequence). The CDR3 length is 16 residues. Trimming shortened V by 0 bases and J by 0 bases, and 11 bases separated the two germline ends. CDR3 region: CASSIDPVYMNTEAFF. The CDR3 bases are TGTGCCAGTAGTATAGATCCCGTATACATGAACACTGAAGCTTTCTTT.

This clone was counted once. The chain couples TRBV5-6 to TRBJ1-2; the match to TRBD1 covers 7 bases. The CDR3 covers 15 residues. Germline V gene lookup returns CDR1 SGHDT and CDR2 YYEEEE. Germline trimming cut 0 bases from V and 6 bases from J; bases unmatched to any gene: 8. CDR3 sequence (DNA): TGTGCCAGCAGCTTGGAAGGGACAGCTTTTAATGGCTACACCTTC. Amino acid sequence: CASSLEGTAFNGYTF.

The rearrangement joins TRBV5-1 to TRBJ1-4; D is unclear. The CDR3 length is 14 residues. Germline CDR1 SGHRS, CDR2 YFSETQ. V lost 4 bases and J lost 0, with 7 bases in between. CDR3: CASSPEATNEKLFF. In DNA form, the CDR3 reads TGCGCCAGCAGCCCAGAAGCAACTAATGAAAAACTGTTTTTT.

This chain connects TRBV12-2 to TRBJ2-7; the D call of TRBD1 is as the table states it, not checked on the DNA. TRBV12-2 is termed a pseudogene. This CDR3 has 15 amino acids. This chain's CDR3 is CASRLEGRTTYEQYF. The CDR3 nucleotides read TGTGCAAGTCGCTTAGAAGGCAGGACAACCTACGAGCAGTACTTC.

This clone has just a few counts. V usage is TRBV7-2 and J usage is TRBJ2-3; 13 nucleotides agree with TRBD2. Trimming removed 5 bases from V and 4 bases from J; junction bases left unmatched: 15. Germline V gene data show CDR1 as SGHTA and CDR2 as FQGNSA. The CDR3 has 19 residues. DNA for the CDR3: TGTGCCAGCAGCCGAACCCCATCACTAGCGGGGGGGCCCGCAGATACGCAGTATTTT. This translates into CASSRTPSLAGGPADTQYF.

This sequence joins TRBV18 and TRBJ1-1; D remains unclear. Germline V gene data show CDR1 as KGHSH and CDR2 as LQKENI. The V and J ends lost 4 bases and 0 bases respectively, with 9 bases between them. This CDR3 has 14 residues. This CDR3 is CASSRDIVNTEAFF. The CDR3 coding sequence is TGTGCCAGCTCACGCGACATAGTGAACACTGAAGCTTTCTTT.

This clone was counted between two and nine times. The chain joins TRBV6-5 to TRBJ2-7; no clear D. Deletions cut 9 bases from V and 0 bases from J, with 12 bases between. CDR3 length equals 13 residues. Germline V gene lookup returns CDR1 MNHEY and CDR2 SVGAGI. The CDR3 nucleotides read TGTGCCAGTTTCGGGCGGAGCTCCTACGAGCAGTACTTC. As protein: CASFGRSSYEQYF.

The CDR3 DNA follows: TGTGCCAGCTCACCTTTCAAACAGGGAGTTACTGAAGCTTTCTTT. Translating gives CASSPFKQGVTEAFF. The chain recombines TRBV18 with TRBJ1-1, with D possibly TRBD1 on 6 matching bases. The germline V gene encodes CDR1 KGHSH and CDR2 LQKENI. CDR3 length equals 15 residues. The ends were cut back, 3 bases at V and 5 bases at J, with 16 bases in the middle.